The 20 T cell receptor beta chains presented below share a single source sample, sequenced in a study of blood T cell repertoires in COVID-19. Data came from immunoSEQ multiplex PCR; TCRdb stores just in-frame clones and leaves some out. The sample comprises 250,000 or so clones, 75% to 85% of which are singletons, and more than 5.5% rests with the top ten. The specimen was peripheral blood. These receptors were obtained from a human donor in a cohort sampled during active COVID-19.

The chain combines TRBV5-1 with TRBJ2-5; perhaps TRBD1 as D (6 bases). CDR3 size: 14 residues. The germline V gene has CDR1 SGHRS and CDR2 YFSETQ. The germline V and J ends were trimmed by 4 bases and 3 bases, with 13 bases remaining between them. The CDR3, as DNA: TGCGCCAGCAGCGGACGAACAGGGAAAGAGACCCAGTACTTC. Translating it yields CASSGRTGKETQYF.

The CDR3 reads CASSHRTGAYNEQFF. The CDR3, as DNA: TGTGCCAGCAGCCACAGGACAGGGGCCTACAATGAGCAGTTCTTC. The J gene is TRBJ2-1, the V gene TRBV3-1 (or the pseudogene TRBV3-2), with TRBD1 matching 9 bases. This CDR3 is 15 amino acids long. The junction had 2 bases not matched to a gene; V was cut back by 3 bases and J by 2 bases. Germline CDR1 reads LGHDT; CDR2 reads YNNKEL (reference sequence).

The chain carries TRBV7-2 and TRBJ2-7, with D possibly TRBD2 on 6 matching bases. The ends were cut back, 1 base at V and 4 bases at J, with 11 bases in the middle. The CDR3 loop spans 14 amino acids. The germline V gene has CDR1 SGHTA and CDR2 FQGNSA. CDR3 residues: CASSLEGGMYEQYF. CDR3 DNA: TGTGCCAGCAGCTTAGAAGGCGGGATGTACGAGCAGTACTTC.

The J gene is TRBJ1-5, the V gene TRBV19; TRBD1 aligns across 7 bases. The V gene end was trimmed by 6 bases and the J gene end by 4 bases; junction bases not matched to a gene: 9. Germline CDR1 LNHDA, CDR2 SQIVND (reference sequence). The CDR3 length is 15 residues. CDR3 in DNA: TGTGCCAGTAGGGAACAGACAGGGTTTAATCAGCCCCAGCATTTT. Translation gives CASREQTGFNQPQHF.

This rearrangement joins TRBV5-1 to TRBJ1-1; TRBD1 aligns across 10 bases. CDR1 and CDR2 from the germline V gene are SGHRS and YFSETQ. V lost 4 bases to trimming and J lost 1 base; unmatched junction nucleotides: 7. This CDR3 region has 16 residues. CDR3: CASSTGTGAPNTEAFF. The CDR3 DNA is TGCGCCAGCAGCACCGGGACAGGGGCCCCGAACACTGAAGCTTTCTTT.

This clone has more than one count but fewer than ten. The chain combines TRBV5-1 with TRBJ2-5, with D tentatively TRBD1 (6 bases). V lost 5 bases and J 3 bases, leaving 8 bases between the germline ends. CDR1 SGHRS and CDR2 YFSETQ come from the germline V gene. The CDR3 loop spans 12 amino acids. CDR3 residues: CASSSGEETQYF. In DNA form, the CDR3 reads TGCGCCAGCAGTTCAGGGGAAGAGACCCAGTACTTC.

The V and J genes are TRBV5-6 and TRBJ1-1; TRBD1 agrees at 9 bases. V dropped 6 bases and J dropped 0; count of bases not matched to a gene: 12. The CDR3 loop spans 17 amino acids. CDR1 is SGHDT, CDR2 YYEEEE, per germline. DNA of the CDR3: TGTGCCAGCACCAAGCTACAGGGGGCTAGGGTGAACACTGAAGCTTTCTTT. This encodes CASTKLQGARVNTEAFF.

The chain joins TRBV19 to TRBJ2-7; 9 bases are shared with TRBD2. CDR3 length equals 14 residues. The J segment lost 2 bases and the V segment lost 4 bases, leaving 3 bases of the junction unmatched. Germline lookup yields CDR1 LNHDA and CDR2 SQIVND (reference sequence). CDR3 nucleotide sequence: TGTGCCAGTAGTAGGACTAGCGATGCCTACGAGCAGTACTTC. This encodes CASSRTSDAYEQYF.

The chain combines TRBV28 with TRBJ1-6, with TRBD1 matching 7 bases. This CDR3 has 18 amino acids. After removal of 6 bases from V and 7 bases from J, the junction contained 18 bases not matched to a gene. Germline V gives CDR1 MDHEN, CDR2 SYDVKM. The DNA for the CDR3 is TGTGCCAGCAGCCCCACCGGGATGCAGGGGGTTAAAAATTCACCCCTCCACTTT. Translating it yields CASSPTGMQGVKNSPLHF.

The chain employs TRBV7-6 and TRBJ2-7; D not resolved. Germline CDR1 reads SGHVS; CDR2 reads FNYEAQ. Between the trimmed V and J ends, which lost 1 base and 0 bases, there was a span of 7 bases. This CDR3 contains 14 residues. CDR3 sequence reads: CASSLGQSSYEQYF. Written as DNA, the CDR3 is TGTGCCAGCAGCTTAGGACAAAGCTCCTACGAGCAGTACTTC.

This chain uses TRBV24-1 with TRBJ2-7; TRBD1 aligns across 7 bases. This CDR3 is built from 15 residues. The germline V gene has CDR1 KGHDR and CDR2 SFDVKD. J gave up 0 bases and V 5 bases, and 6 bases lay outside the gene matches. CDR3 protein: CATSAGQPSSYEQYF. The CDR3 DNA is TGTGCCACCAGTGCGGGACAGCCCAGCTCCTACGAGCAGTACTTC.

The chain carries TRBV6-5 and TRBJ1-2; perhaps TRBD1 as D (5 bases). Trimming removed 6 bases at V and 5 bases at J, with 10 bases between. The CDR3 is 12 residues long. The germline V gene has CDR1 MNHEY and CDR2 SVGAGI. CDR3 in amino acids: CASRRQSYGYTF. CDR3 nucleotide sequence: TGTGCCAGCAGGCGACAGTCATATGGCTACACCTTC.

V usage is TRBV27 and J usage is TRBJ1-6, with TRBD1 identical over 8 bases. CDR1 and CDR2 (germline): MNHEY, SMNVEV (reference sequence). Trimming cost V 4 bases and J 0 bases; bases outside gene matches: 14. The CDR3 is 20 amino acids. CDR3 in amino acids: CASSSLTRWTGSSYNSPLHF. The CDR3 DNA reads as TGTGCCAGCAGTTCCCTCACCCGATGGACAGGGAGCTCCTATAATTCACCCCTCCACTTT.

The chain is built from TRBV9 and TRBJ2-1; D may be TRBD2 (6 bases). Germline CDR1 and CDR2: SGDLS and YYNGEE. Between the trimmed V and J ends, which lost 0 bases and 8 bases, there was a span of 21 bases. The CDR3 sequence is 17 residues long. CDR3 protein: CASSVGIVAPGADEQFF. The CDR3 DNA is TGTGCCAGCAGCGTAGGGATAGTGGCCCCGGGAGCGGATGAGCAGTTCTTC.

This sequence joins TRBV11-3 and TRBJ2-1, with D tentatively TRBD2 (7 bases). V was pared by 5 bases and J by 0 bases, with 20 bases between. From germline, CDR1 is SGHNT and CDR2 YENEEA. This CDR3 is built from 18 residues. The CDR3 spells CASSPHGGRYSSYNEQFF. The CDR3 coding sequence is TGTGCCAGCAGCCCTCACGGGGGGCGGTATTCCTCCTACAATGAGCAGTTCTTC.

The rearrangement links TRBV7-3 to TRBJ1-6; 7 nucleotides align to TRBD1. CDR1 is SGHTA, CDR2 FQGTGA, per germline. The ends lost 5 bases at V and 9 bases at J; junction bases unmatched: 7. The CDR3 sequence is 14 residues long. The CDR3 sequence is CASSDQGGISPLHF. CDR3 nucleotides: TGTGCCAGCAGCGACCAGGGGGGAATTTCACCCCTCCACTTT.

The chain couples TRBV6-5 to TRBJ1-5; 7 nucleotides align to TRBD1. From germline, CDR1 is MNHEY and CDR2 SVGAGI. Trimming cost V 6 bases and J 0 bases; bases outside gene matches: 5. This CDR3 has 15 residues. This CDR3 reads CASSYTGDSNQPQHF. The CDR3, as DNA: TGTGCCAGCAGCTACACAGGGGATAGCAATCAGCCCCAGCATTTT.

The V gene is TRBV6-5, the J gene TRBJ2-1; D is unclear. The CDR3 totals 14 residues. Germline CDR1 is MNHEY and CDR2 is SVGAGI. V was clipped by 2 bases and J by 5 bases, with 10 bases between them. CDR3 DNA: TGTGCCAGCAGTTACGAGATTGCCGACAATGAGCAGTTCTTC. It codes for CASSYEIADNEQFF.

V usage is TRBV7-9 and J usage is TRBJ2-5; weak D call: TRBD1 (6 bases). The V end lost 4 bases, the J end lost 3 bases, and 9 bases lay between the germline ends. Germline CDR1 SEHNR, CDR2 FQNEAQ (reference sequence). The CDR3 length is 13 residues. As DNA, the CDR3 is TGTGCCAGCAGCTACTCAGGGGAAGAGACCCAGTACTTC. As protein: CASSYSGEETQYF. The full variable domain, its missing parts supplied by reference TRBV7-9 and TRBJ2-5, is DTGVSQNPRHKITKRGQNVTFRCDPISEHNRLYWYRQTLGQGPEFLTYFQNEAQLEKSRLLSDRFSAERPKGSFSTLEIQRTEQGDSAMYLCASSYSGEETQYFGPGTRLLVL.

The chain recombines TRBV28 with TRBJ2-5; TRBD2 is a possible D gene (5 bases). Trimming took off 5 bases at V and 7 bases at J, with 23 bases between the two ends. In germline, CDR1 is MDHEN, CDR2 SYDVKM. The length of the CDR3 is 16 residues. CDR3 DNA sequence: TGTGCCAGCAGTCCCCGCGGCACACCATCTGAGGGGACCCAGTACTTC. This sequence encodes CASSPRGTPSEGTQYF.